Listed below are T cell receptor beta chains from one sample, sequenced in a study of neurological immune-mediated disorders. TCRdb re-derived calls from the 5' RACE reads in MiXCR, one entry per CDR3 protein. The profile shows around 27,000 distinct CDR3 sequences, 15% of them singletons. The specimen was PBMCs. The receptor source for this set is a man between 65 and 79 years old in good health. The CDR3 runs from the conserved cysteine through the conserved F or W. A D gene is named only where the DNA matches it firmly. Clone size, where shown, is once, few, many, or a class for clones that have expanded.

clone size | D gene | V gene | CDR3 protein
many | TRBD1 | TRBV4-3 | CASSQDYRGSGANVLTF
many | TRBD1 | TRBV5-1 | CASATGANYNSPLHF
many | NA | TRBV5-1 | CASSPARGTDTQYF
many | NA | TRBV29-1 | CSAQGDWNQPQHF
many | NA | TRBV5-1 | CASSLAPAPNTEAFF
many | TRBD1 | TRBV12-3/TRBV12-4 | CASSSQGVNYGYTF
NA | TRBD2 | TRBV7-2 | CASSAPSGRGGLSEKFF
many | NA | TRBV5-1 | CASSAGDLQETQYF
medium-sized | NA | TRBV20-1 | CSARWGAGENTEAFF
many | NA | TRBV11-2 | CASSLSIGFTDTQYF
many | NA | TRBV5-1 | CASSLVFGRRLSGNTIYF
many | NA | TRBV4-3 | CASSQDLWGANEKLFF
many | TRBD1 | TRBV6-1 | CATPGQGGFGYEQYF
many | NA | TRBV3-1 | CASSQQGYLETGELFF
NA | NA | TRBV5-1 | CASSLGSVAGVYEQYF
many | NA | TRBV6-2/TRBV6-3 | CASTSVDEQFF
many | NA | TRBV12-3/TRBV12-4 | CASSLGISRGVNYGYTF
many | TRBD1 | TRBV27 | CASSFLGQVEQFF
many | TRBD2 | TRBV4-3 | CASSQDGGGVSYNEQFF
many | NA | TRBV5-1 | CASSLRPTYTEAFF
many | NA | TRBV2 | CASKRSLAKNIQYF
few | NA | TRBV25-1 | CATHRGTEAFF
many | TRBD1 | TRBV24-1 | CATSEGLGTGQNQPQHF
few | TRBD1 | TRBV7-2 | CASSPRQGGYTF
many | TRBD1 | TRBV19 | CASSKRPGQGNTGELFF
many | TRBD1 | TRBV24-1 | CATSDLRQGYTGELFF
many | NA | TRBV19 | CASTNTGELFF
many | NA | TRBV5-5 | CASSHPRGSSYEQYF
many | TRBD1 | TRBV7-2 | CASSSGGTGPFSDTIYF
NA | TRBD1 | TRBV19 | CASSQLGQSGTQYF
NA | NA | TRBV20-1 | CSARAGERTDTQYF
NA | TRBD1 | TRBV18 | CASSTGVRTEAFF
many | NA | TRBV7-2 | CASSLDFSNQPQHF
many | TRBD2 | TRBV19 | CASSMGRGVTGELFF
NA | NA | TRBV21-1 | CASSKASEGRPSEAFF
many | TRBD1 | TRBV6-6 | CASSYYGTGGTGELFF
many | NA | TRBV3-1 | CASSRSQVRGLPYEQYF
NA | TRBD1 | TRBV5-1 | CASSLGQGPDTQYF
many | NA | TRBV7-3 | CASSLSSSAGNEQFF
NA | TRBD1 | TRBV7-2 | CASNPGTAYNEQFF
many | NA | TRBV9 | CASSVASRSYNEQFF
many | NA | TRBV20-1 | CSASPESNEKLFF
many | TRBD2 | TRBV28 | CASSDGGGRYYEQYF
many | NA | TRBV7-6 | CASSPRRGSNQPQHF
many | TRBD1 | TRBV18 | CASSPGQGDTGELFF
many | NA | TRBV7-2 | CASSLSATYGYTF